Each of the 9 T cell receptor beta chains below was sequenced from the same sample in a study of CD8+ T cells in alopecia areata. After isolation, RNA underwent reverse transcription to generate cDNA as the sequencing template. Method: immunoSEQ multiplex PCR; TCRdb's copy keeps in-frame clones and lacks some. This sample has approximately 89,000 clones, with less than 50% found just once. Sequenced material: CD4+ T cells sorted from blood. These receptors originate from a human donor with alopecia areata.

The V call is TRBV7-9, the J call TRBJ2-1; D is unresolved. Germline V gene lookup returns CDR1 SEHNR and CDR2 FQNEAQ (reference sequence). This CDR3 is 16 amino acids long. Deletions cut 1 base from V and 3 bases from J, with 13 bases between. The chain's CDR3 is CASSLVAQLSYNEQFF. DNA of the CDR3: TGTGCCAGCAGCTTAGTTGCTCAGTTAAGCTACAATGAGCAGTTCTTC. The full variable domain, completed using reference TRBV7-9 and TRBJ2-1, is DTGVSQNPRHKITKRGQNVTFRCDPISEHNRLYWYRQTLGQGPEFLTYFQNEAQLEKSRLLSDRFSAERPKGSFSTLEIQRTEQGDSAMYLCASSLVAQLSYNEQFFGPGTRLTVL.

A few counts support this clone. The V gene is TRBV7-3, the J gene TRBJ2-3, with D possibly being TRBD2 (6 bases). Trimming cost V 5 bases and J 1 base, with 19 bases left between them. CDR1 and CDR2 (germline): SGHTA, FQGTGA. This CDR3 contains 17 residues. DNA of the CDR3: TGTGCCAGCAGCCCCTCGACTAGGCCCCCCGGCACAGATACGCAGTATTTT. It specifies CASSPSTRPPGTDTQYF.

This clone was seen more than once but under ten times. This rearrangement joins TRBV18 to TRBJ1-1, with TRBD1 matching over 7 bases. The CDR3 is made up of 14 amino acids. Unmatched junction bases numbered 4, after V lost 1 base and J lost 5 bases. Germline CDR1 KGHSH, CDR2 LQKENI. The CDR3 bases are TGTGCCAGCTCACCACAAAGACAGGGTACTGAAGCTTTCTTT. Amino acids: CASSPQRQGTEAFF.

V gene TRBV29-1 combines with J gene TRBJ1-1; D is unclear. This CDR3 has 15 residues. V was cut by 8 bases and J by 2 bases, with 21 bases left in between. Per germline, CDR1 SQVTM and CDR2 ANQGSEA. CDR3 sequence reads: CSSTSPSNGNTEAFF. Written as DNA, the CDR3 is TGCAGCTCAACTTCGCCGTCGAATGGAAACACTGAAGCTTTCTTT.

The CDR3 region has the DNA TGTGCCTGGAGTGTTCTGCGGGAGGTTGTAGATGAGCAGTTCTTC. It encodes CAWSVLREVVDEQFF. V is TRBV30 and J is TRBJ2-1; 8 bases are a match to TRBD2. Germline values: CDR1 GTSNPN, CDR2 SVGIG (reference sequence). The junction had 9 bases not matched to a gene; V was cut back by 0 bases and J by 8 bases. The CDR3 is 15 amino acids.

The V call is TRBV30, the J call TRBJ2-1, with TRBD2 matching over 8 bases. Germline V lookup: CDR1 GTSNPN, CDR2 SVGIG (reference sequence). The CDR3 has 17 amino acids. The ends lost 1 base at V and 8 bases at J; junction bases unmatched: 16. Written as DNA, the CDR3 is TGTGCCTGGAGTGAATGGGCTAGCGGGTACGGAATAGATGAGCAGTTCTTC. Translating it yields CAWSEWASGYGIDEQFF. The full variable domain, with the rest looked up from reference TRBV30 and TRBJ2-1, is SQTIHQWPATLVQPVGSPLSLECTVEGTSNPNLYWYRQAAGRGLQLLFYSVGIGQISSEVPQNLSASRPQDRQFILSSKKLLLSDSGFYLCAWSEWASGYGIDEQFFGPGTRLTVL.

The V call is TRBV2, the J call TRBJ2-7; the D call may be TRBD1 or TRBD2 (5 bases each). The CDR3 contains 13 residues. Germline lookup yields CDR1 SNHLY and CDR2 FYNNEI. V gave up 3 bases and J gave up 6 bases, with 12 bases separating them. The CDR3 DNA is TGTGCCAGCAGTGACGAGGGGATCGGCGAGCAGTACTTC. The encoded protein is CASSDEGIGEQYF. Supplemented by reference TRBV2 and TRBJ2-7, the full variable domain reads EPEVTQTPSHQVTQMGQEVILRCVPISNHLYFYWYRQILGQKVEFLVSFYNNEISEKSEIFDDQFSVERPDGSNFTLKIRSTKLEDSAMYFCASSDEGIGEQYFGPGTRLTVT.

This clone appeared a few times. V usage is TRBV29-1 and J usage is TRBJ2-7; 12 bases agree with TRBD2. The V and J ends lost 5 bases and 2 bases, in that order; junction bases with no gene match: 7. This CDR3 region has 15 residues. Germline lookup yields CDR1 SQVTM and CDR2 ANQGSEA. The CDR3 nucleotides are TGCAGCGTTTCCGTCGGACTAGCGGGGACCTACGAGCAGTACTTC. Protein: CSVSVGLAGTYEQYF.

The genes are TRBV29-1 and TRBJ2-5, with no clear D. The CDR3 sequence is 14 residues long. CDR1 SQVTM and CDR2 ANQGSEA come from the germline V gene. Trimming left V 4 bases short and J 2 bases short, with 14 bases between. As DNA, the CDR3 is TGCAGCGTTGCCCCCAGAGTATGGCAAGAGACCCAGTACTTC. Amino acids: CSVAPRVWQETQYF.